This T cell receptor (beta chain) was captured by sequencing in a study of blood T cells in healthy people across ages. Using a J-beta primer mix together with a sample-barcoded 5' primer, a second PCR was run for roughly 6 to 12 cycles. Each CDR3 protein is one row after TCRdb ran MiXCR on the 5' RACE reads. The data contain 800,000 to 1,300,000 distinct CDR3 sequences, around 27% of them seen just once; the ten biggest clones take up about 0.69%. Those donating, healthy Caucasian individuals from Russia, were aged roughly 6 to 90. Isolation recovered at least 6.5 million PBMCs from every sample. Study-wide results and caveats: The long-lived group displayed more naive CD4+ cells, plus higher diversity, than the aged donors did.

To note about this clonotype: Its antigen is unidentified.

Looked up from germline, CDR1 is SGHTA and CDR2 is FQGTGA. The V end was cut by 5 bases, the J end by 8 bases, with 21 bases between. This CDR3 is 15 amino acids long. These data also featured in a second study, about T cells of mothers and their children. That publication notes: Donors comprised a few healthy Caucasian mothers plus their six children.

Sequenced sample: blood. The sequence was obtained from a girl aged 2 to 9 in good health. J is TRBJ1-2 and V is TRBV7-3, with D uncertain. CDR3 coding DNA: TGTGCCAGCAGCCGAACGGGGTCGGCAGATCGAGGCTACACCTTC. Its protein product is CASSRTGSADRGYTF.